The source of this TCR beta chain is a study of chemoradiotherapy in HPV16-positive cancers. TCRdb's table, derived via immunoSEQ multiplex PCR, lists solely in-frame clones and lacks some. Of about 68,000 clones in the sample, roughly 90% are singletons; the top ten hold 4.2%. The germline gives CDR1 SEHNR, CDR2 FQNEAQ (reference sequence). The CDR3 runs to 13 residues. Trimming removed 11 bases from V and 0 bases from J, with 11 bases in between. General study results and limits: Candidate HPV-specific clones and E7-related TCR motifs grew in tumor during treatment. Only a couple of HPV16-positive patients supplied the functional HPV-specificity definition.

About this clone: Its antigen is unknown.

The sequences come from blood, collected from a patient who underwent chemoradiotherapy. The genes are TRBV7-9 and TRBJ1-5; a weak D match, TRBD1 (5 bases). The clonotype was recovered from a human donor with HPV-associated anogenital cancer. Written as DNA, the CDR3 is TGTGCCGCACAGGACGGTAGCAATCAGCCCCAGCATTTT. Its protein product is CAAQDGSNQPQHF.